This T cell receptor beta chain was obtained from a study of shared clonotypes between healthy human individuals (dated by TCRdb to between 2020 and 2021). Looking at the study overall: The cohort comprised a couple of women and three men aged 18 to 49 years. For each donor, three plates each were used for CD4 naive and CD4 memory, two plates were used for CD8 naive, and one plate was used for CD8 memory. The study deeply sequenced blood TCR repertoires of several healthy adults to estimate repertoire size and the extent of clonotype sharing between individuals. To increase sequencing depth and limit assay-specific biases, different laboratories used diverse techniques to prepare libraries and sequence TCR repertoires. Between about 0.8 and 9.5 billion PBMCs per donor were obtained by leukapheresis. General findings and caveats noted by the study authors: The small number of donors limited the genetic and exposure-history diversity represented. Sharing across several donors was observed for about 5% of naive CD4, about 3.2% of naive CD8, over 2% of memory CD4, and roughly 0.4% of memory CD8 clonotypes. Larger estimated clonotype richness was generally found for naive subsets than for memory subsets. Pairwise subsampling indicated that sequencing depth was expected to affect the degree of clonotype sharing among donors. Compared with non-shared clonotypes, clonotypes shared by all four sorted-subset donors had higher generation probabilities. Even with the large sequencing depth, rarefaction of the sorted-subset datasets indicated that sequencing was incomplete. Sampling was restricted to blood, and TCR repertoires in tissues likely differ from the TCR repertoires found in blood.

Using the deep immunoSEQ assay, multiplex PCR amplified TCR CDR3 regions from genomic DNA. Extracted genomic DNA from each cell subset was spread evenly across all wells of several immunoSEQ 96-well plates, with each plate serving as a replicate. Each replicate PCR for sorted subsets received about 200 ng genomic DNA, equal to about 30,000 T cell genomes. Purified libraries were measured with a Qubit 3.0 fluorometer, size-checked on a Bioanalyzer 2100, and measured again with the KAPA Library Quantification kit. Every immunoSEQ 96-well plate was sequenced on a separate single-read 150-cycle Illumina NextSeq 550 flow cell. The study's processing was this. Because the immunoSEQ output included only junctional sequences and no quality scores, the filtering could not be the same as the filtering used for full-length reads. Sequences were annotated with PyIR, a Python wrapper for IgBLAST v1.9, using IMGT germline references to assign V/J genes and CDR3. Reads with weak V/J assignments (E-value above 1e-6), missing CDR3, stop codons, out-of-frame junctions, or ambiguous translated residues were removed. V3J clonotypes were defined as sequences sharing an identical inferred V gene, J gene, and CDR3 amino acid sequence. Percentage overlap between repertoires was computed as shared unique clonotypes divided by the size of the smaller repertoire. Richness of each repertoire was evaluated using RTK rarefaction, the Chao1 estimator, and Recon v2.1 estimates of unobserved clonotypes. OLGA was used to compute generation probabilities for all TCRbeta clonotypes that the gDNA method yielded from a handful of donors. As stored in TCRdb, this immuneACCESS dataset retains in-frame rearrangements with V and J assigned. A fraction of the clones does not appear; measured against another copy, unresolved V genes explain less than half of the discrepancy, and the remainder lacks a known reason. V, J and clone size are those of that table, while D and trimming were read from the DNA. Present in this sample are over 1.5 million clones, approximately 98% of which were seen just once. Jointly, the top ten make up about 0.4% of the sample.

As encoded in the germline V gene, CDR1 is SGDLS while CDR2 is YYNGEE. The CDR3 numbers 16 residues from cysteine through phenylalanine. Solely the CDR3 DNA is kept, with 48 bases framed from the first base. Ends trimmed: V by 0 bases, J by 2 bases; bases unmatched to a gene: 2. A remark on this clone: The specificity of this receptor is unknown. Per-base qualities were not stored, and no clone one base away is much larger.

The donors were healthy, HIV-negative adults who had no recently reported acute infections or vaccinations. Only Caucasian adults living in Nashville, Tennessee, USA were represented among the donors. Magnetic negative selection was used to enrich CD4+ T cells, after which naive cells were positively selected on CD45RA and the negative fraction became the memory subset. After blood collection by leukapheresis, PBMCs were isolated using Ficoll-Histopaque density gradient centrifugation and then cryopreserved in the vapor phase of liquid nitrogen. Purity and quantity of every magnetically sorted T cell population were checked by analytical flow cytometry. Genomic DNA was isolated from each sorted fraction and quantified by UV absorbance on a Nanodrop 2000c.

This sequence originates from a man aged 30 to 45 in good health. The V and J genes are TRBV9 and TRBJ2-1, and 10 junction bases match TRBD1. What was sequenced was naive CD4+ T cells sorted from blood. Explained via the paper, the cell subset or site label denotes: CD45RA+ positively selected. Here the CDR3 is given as CASSVVGTGAYNEQFF. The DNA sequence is TGTGCCAGCAGCGTAGTTGGGACAGGGGCCTACAATGAGCAGTTCTTC.